This T cell receptor beta chain emerged from a study of T cells after yellow fever vaccination. This clonotype occurred many times. The germline CDR1 and CDR2 sequences are MNHNY and SVGAGI (reference sequence). CDR3 length equals 13 residues. The V end lost 4 bases, the J end lost 5 bases, and 9 bases lay between the germline ends. MiXCR, run by TCRdb on the 5' RACE reads, gives a single entry per CDR3 protein. Altogether 300,000 to 400,000 distinct CDR3 sequences are present, roughly 8.6% being singletons, with the ten largest covering 17%. V usage is TRBV6-6 and J usage is TRBJ1-5; D is uncertain. The sequence derives from a man aged 18 to 35 who received the YFV17D yellow fever vaccine. The starting material was PBMCs, obtained approximately 47 days after the first yellow fever vaccination. This CDR3 is CASSSGWDQPQHF. The CDR3, as DNA: TGTGCCAGCAGTTCGGGGTGGGATCAGCCCCAGCATTTT.